The 24 T cell receptor beta chains listed next were all sequenced from one sample in a study of T-cell reconstitution after alpha-beta-depleted transplantation in children listed by TCRdb under 2016. The receptor library was made with PCR. The instrument was an Illumina HiSeq 2500. TCR libraries were prepared with molecular barcoding, using unique molecular identifiers to normalize TCRbeta repertoire quantification. TCRdb ran its own pipeline on the public reads, namely fastp trimming at Q25 and MiXCR clone calling, and kept in-frame beta chains. Rows are unified per CDR3 protein, each entry keeping the most common DNA and genes. In all, the sample holds about a million distinct CDR3 sequences, and about 29% of those were seen once. Over 25% of the sample rests with the top ten. The sample's treatment or condition, from its label and the paper: allogeneic hematopoietic cell transplantation with graft depleted of TCRalphabeta T cells and CD19 B cells.

This material consisted of PBMCs, mostly from graft donor cells, taken 360 days after TCRalphabeta/CD19-depleted stem cell transplant. All receptors derive from a boy younger than two who had a stem cell transplant for SCID, so the T cells may come from the graft donor.

J is TRBJ2-1 and V is TRBV4-2; D is possibly TRBD1 or TRBD2 (5 bases each). Germline V CDR1 and CDR2: LGHNA, YNFKEQ. The CDR3 contains 17 residues. V dropped 4 bases and J dropped 7 bases, with 23 bases sitting between them. CDR3: CASSLGALRTRGNEQFF. DNA for the CDR3: TGTGCCAGCAGCCTCGGGGCCCTTAGGACGAGAGGTAATGAGCAGTTCTTC.

This clonotype was counted between two and nine times. This rearrangement joins TRBV9 to TRBJ1-1; 11 bases agree with TRBD1. This CDR3 has 14 residues. From germline, CDR1 is SGDLS and CDR2 YYNGEE. The trim removed 5 bases at V and 4 bases at J, leaving 4 bases unmatched. This CDR3 reads CASRPGTGGTEAFF. CDR3 nucleotides: TGTGCCAGCAGGCCCGGGACAGGGGGCACTGAAGCTTTCTTT.

This chain connects TRBV12-3 or TRBV12-4 to TRBJ1-2, with 7 bases fitting TRBD1. J was trimmed by 0 bases and V by 8 bases; bases with no gene match: 12. CDR3 size: 16 residues. This CDR3 reads CASSTQGEFPNYGYTF. CDR3 nucleotide sequence: TGTGCCAGCTCTACCCAGGGGGAGTTCCCTAACTATGGCTACACCTTC.

A few counts support this clonotype. The V and J genes are TRBV29-1 and TRBJ2-1, with D possibly TRBD1 on 6 matching bases. Germline values: CDR1 SQVTM, CDR2 ANQGSEA. V lost 7 bases to trimming and J lost 6 bases, with 16 bases between them. The CDR3 consists of 13 residues. This chain's CDR3 is CSAESHRVNEQFF. CDR3 bases: TGCAGCGCCGAAAGCCACAGGGTCAATGAGCAGTTCTTC.

DNA for the CDR3: TGCGCCAGCAGCGCACTAGCGGGGGAGAACACCGGGGAGCTGTTTTTT. Translation: CASSALAGENTGELFF. The chain combines TRBV10-2 with TRBJ2-2; the match to TRBD2 covers 11 bases. This CDR3 has 16 residues. The germline V gene encodes CDR1 WSHSY and CDR2 SAAADI. Unmatched junction bases numbered 4, after V lost 6 bases and J lost 1 base.

The chain has TRBV30 and TRBJ2-1, with TRBD1 matching over 8 bases. The CDR3 extends over 13 amino acids. CDR1 and CDR2 (germline): GTSNPN, SVGIG (reference sequence). V lost 4 bases and J lost 3; bases outside the gene matches: 2. This chain's CDR3 is CAWTGGLYNEQFF. CDR3 in DNA: TGTGCCTGGACAGGGGGCCTCTACAATGAGCAGTTCTTC.

The CDR3, as DNA: TGCGCCAGCAGTTCGGGACCGCCCCCAGAGACCCAGTACTTC. It is translated as CASSSGPPPETQYF. The V gene is TRBV5-1, the J gene TRBJ2-5; D assignment may be TRBD1 or TRBD2 (5 bases each). CDR1 and CDR2 (germline): SGHRS, YFSETQ. This CDR3 is 14 amino acids long. V was trimmed by 5 bases and J by 4 bases, leaving 15 bases between them.

This chain connects TRBV12-3 or TRBV12-4 to TRBJ1-5; TRBD1 matches 9 bases. The CDR3 is made up of 13 amino acids. V shed 7 bases and J 7 bases; nucleotides not matched to a gene: 5. In DNA, the CDR3 is TGTGCCAGCAAGGACAGGGGTCGCCAGCCCCAGCATTTT. This sequence encodes CASKDRGRQPQHF.

The rearrangement uses TRBV4-3 and TRBJ2-1; D not resolved. The V gene's germline CDR1 is LGHNA and CDR2 YSLEER. Trimming removed 0 bases from V and 8 bases from J, with 11 bases in between. This CDR3 is built from 14 residues. CDR3 region: CASSQDTPNDEQFF. CDR3 DNA sequence: TGCGCCAGCAGCCAAGATACCCCGAACGATGAGCAGTTCTTC.

This chain connects TRBV20-1 to TRBJ1-3, with 8 bases matching TRBD1. Trimming took 6 bases from V and 7 from J; bases not matched to a gene: 8. Germline V CDR1 and CDR2: DFQATT, SNEGSKA (reference sequence). The CDR3 is made up of 13 amino acids. Here the CDR3 DNA reads TGCAGTGCCTCTGGACAGGGTCTGAACACCATATATTTT. This gives the protein CSASGQGLNTIYF.

V is TRBV19 and J is TRBJ2-7; D assignment may be TRBD1 or TRBD2 (5 bases each). The CDR3 covers 15 residues. Germline V gene data show CDR1 as LNHDA and CDR2 as SQIVND (reference sequence). The V and J ends lost 7 bases and 4 bases respectively, with 20 bases between them. CDR3 residues: CASKGTGTPSYEQYF. CDR3 DNA sequence: TGTGCCAGTAAGGGGACCGGGACCCCATCTTACGAGCAGTACTTC.

V is TRBV20-1 and J is TRBJ2-1; D possibly matches TRBD1 or TRBD2 (5 bases each). CDR3 length equals 14 residues. Germline assignment: CDR1 DFQATT and CDR2 SNEGSKA (reference sequence). V dropped 3 bases and J dropped 7 bases, with 16 bases sitting between them. CDR3 loop: CSARRAGKVNEQFF. The CDR3 nucleotides read TGCAGTGCTAGGAGGGCAGGGAAGGTAAATGAGCAGTTCTTC.

This clonotype was recorded only once. A read error may explain this, as a much larger clone is one base away. This chain links TRBV5-1 with TRBJ2-2; tentative D call: TRBD1 (6 bases). CDR3 size: 18 residues. Germline-derived CDR1 and CDR2 are SGHRS and YFSETQ. The chain's CDR3 is CASSLSFAGATNTGDLFF. The CDR3, as DNA: TGCGCCAGCAGCTTGTCCTTCGCAGGGGCGACAAACACCGGGGACCTGTTTTTT.

This clonotype has a handful of counts. Here the CDR3 reads CASTRLGRNTEAFF. The CDR3 DNA reads TGTGCCAGCACGAGGTTAGGAAGGAACACTGAAGCTTTCTTT. The V gene is TRBV6-5, the J gene TRBJ1-1, with D unresolved. With 7 bases removed from V and 1 base from J, the gap between germline ends came to 13 bases. The CDR3 has 14 residues. The V gene's germline CDR1 is MNHEY and CDR2 SVGAGI.

This rearrangement joins TRBV20-1 to TRBJ2-4; D is unclear. Per germline, CDR1 DFQATT and CDR2 SNEGSKA (reference sequence). The V and J ends lost 3 bases and 0 bases respectively, with 12 bases between them. The CDR3 covers 15 residues. CDR3: CSASPPLVAKNIQYF. In DNA form, the CDR3 reads TGCAGTGCTAGTCCGCCCCTAGTAGCCAAAAACATTCAGTACTTC.

The CDR3 is CASSGQGGYQPQHF. CDR3 nucleotide sequence: TGTGCCAGCAGCGGACAGGGGGGGTACCAGCCCCAGCATTTT. The rearrangement joins TRBV5-6 to TRBJ1-5, with TRBD1 matching over 10 bases. The CDR3 totals 14 residues. Trimming took 4 bases from V and 7 from J; bases not matched to a gene: 5. The germline CDR1 and CDR2 sequences are SGHDT and YYEEEE.

Regarding this clonotype: One end of the junction varies from germline; a read error may be responsible. The rearrangement links TRBV7-2 to TRBJ1-2, with D uncertain. In germline, CDR1 is SGHTA, CDR2 FQGNSA. The CDR3 covers 12 residues. The CDR3 spells CASSLPVYGYAF. In nucleotides, the CDR3 is TGTGCCAGCAGCTTACCCGTCTATGGCTACGCCTTC.

The sample holds a few counts of this clonotype. V gene TRBV28 combines with J gene TRBJ2-1; 11 bases are shared with TRBD2. Germline-derived CDR1 and CDR2 are MDHEN and SYDVKM. Losses at the gene ends were 3 bases for V and 8 bases for J; bases not matched to a gene: 9. The CDR3 has 16 amino acids. The CDR3 is CASSLGTSGKWHEQFF. DNA for the CDR3: TGTGCCAGCAGTTTGGGGACTAGCGGAAAGTGGCATGAGCAGTTCTTC.

This clonotype was observed a single time. This sequence joins TRBV5-6 and TRBJ1-5; D gene ambiguous. This CDR3 spans 15 amino acids. Germline CDR1 is SGHDT and CDR2 is YYEEEE. V was shortened by 1 base and J by 0 bases, with 8 bases between the two germline ends. CDR3 protein: CASSLIRDSNQPQHF. The CDR3, as DNA: TGTGCCAGCAGCTTGATCCGGGATAGCAATCAGCCCCAGCATTTT. The full variable domain, rest sourced from reference TRBV5-6 and TRBJ1-5, is DAGVTQSPTHLIKTRGQQVTLRCSPKSGHDTVSWYQQALGQGPQFIFQYYEEEERQRGNFPDRFSGHQFPNYSSELNVNALLLGDSALYLCASSLIRDSNQPQHFGDGTRLSIL.

The chain uses TRBV7-9 and TRBJ2-1, with no clear D. Trimming cost V 4 bases and J 8 bases, with 15 bases left between them. Germline CDR1 SEHNR, CDR2 FQNEAQ (reference sequence). The CDR3 spans 14 residues. The DNA of the CDR3 is TGTGCCAGCAGCTCACGACCCCGCTTAGATGAGCAGTTCTTC. Its protein is CASSSRPRLDEQFF.

This clonotype was detected only a few times. The chain recombines TRBV6-5 with TRBJ2-3; 7 bases line up with TRBD2. The length of the CDR3 is 16 residues. Germline CDR1 reads MNHEY; CDR2 reads SVGAGI. The trim removed 6 bases at V and 3 bases at J, leaving 12 bases unmatched. The CDR3 loop is CASRTSGGKITDTQYF. In nucleotides, the CDR3 is TGTGCCAGCAGAACATCCGGGGGGAAGATTACAGATACGCAGTATTTT.

This clonotype came up a few times. This chain joins TRBV6-5 and TRBJ2-2, with 7 bases matching TRBD2. Germline trimming cut 2 bases from V and 6 bases from J; bases unmatched to any gene: 6. This CDR3 has 15 amino acids. Germline CDR1 and CDR2: MNHEY and SVGAGI. This CDR3 reads CASSYGEGGPGELFF. For the CDR3, the DNA is TGTGCCAGCAGTTACGGGGAGGGAGGCCCCGGGGAGCTGTTTTTT.

V and J are TRBV29-1 and TRBJ2-1, with D uncertain. This CDR3 region has 15 residues. The ends were cut back, 2 bases at V and 0 bases at J, with 11 bases in the middle. CDR1 and CDR2 from the germline V gene are SQVTM and ANQGSEA. CDR3 sequence (DNA): TGCAGCGTTGAACAAGGGTACTCCTCCTACAATGAGCAGTTCTTC. Its translation is CSVEQGYSSYNEQFF.

This chain links TRBV7-8 with TRBJ1-5, with D tentatively TRBD1 (5 bases). The V gene's germline CDR1 is SGHVS and CDR2 FQNEAQ. The CDR3 runs to 15 residues. Trimming cost V 1 base and J 6 bases, with 13 bases left between them. CDR3 loop: CASSLGDGPSQPQHF. CDR3 nucleotide sequence: TGTGCCAGCAGCTTAGGGGACGGTCCCAGTCAGCCCCAGCATTTT.